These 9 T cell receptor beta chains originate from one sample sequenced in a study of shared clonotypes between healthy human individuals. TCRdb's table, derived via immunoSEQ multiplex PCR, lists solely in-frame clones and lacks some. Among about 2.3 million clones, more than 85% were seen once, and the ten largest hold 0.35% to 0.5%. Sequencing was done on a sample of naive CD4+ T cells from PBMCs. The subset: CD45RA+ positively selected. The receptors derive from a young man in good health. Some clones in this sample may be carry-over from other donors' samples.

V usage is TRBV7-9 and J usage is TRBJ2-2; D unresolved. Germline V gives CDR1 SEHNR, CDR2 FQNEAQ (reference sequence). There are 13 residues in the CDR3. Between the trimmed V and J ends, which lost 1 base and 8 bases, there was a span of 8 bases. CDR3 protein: CASSLVKGGELFF. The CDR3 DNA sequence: TGTGCCAGCAGCTTAGTGAAAGGGGGGGAGCTGTTTTTT.

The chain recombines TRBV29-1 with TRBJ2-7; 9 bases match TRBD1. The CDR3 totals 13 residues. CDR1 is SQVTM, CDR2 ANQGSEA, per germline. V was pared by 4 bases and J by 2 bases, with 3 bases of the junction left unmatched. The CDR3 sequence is CSVGGTGTYEQYF. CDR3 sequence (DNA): TGCAGCGTTGGAGGGACAGGGACCTACGAGCAGTACTTC.

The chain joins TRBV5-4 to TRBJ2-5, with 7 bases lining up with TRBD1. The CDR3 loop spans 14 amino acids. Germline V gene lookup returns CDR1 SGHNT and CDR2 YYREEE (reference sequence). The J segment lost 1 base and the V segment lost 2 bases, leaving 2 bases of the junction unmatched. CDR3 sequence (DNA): TGTGCCAGCAGCTTAGGGGGCCTCCAAGAGACCCAGTACTTC. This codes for CASSLGGLQETQYF.

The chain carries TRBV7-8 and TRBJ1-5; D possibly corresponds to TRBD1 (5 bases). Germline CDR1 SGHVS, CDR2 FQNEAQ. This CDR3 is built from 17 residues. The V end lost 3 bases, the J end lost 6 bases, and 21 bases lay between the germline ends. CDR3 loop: CASSFGTFTQLLQPQHF. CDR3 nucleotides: TGTGCCAGCAGCTTTGGGACTTTCACCCAATTACTTCAGCCCCAGCATTTT.

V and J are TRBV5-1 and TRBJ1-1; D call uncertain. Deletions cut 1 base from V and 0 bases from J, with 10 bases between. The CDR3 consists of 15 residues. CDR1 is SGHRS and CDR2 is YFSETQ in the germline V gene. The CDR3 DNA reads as TGCGCCAGCAGCTTGTTGGGCATGATGAACACTGAAGCTTTCTTT. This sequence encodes CASSLLGMMNTEAFF.

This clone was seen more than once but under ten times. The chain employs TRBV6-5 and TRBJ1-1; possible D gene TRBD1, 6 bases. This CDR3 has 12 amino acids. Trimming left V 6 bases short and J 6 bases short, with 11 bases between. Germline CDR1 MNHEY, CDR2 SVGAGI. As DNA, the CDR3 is TGTGCCAGCAGAACACAGGGTTCTGAAGCTTTCTTT. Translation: CASRTQGSEAFF.

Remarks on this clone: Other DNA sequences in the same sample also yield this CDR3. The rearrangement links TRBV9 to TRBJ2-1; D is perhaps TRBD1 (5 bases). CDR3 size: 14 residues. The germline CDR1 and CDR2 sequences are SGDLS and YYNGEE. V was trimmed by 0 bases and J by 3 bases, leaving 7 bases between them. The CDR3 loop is CASSVGQGYNEQFF. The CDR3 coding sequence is TGTGCCAGCAGCGTAGGGCAGGGCTACAATGAGCAGTTCTTC.

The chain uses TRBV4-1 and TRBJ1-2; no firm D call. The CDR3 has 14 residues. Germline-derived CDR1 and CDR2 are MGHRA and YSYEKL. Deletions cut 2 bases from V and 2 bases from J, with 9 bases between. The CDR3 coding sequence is TGCGCCAGCAGCCAAAGGTCGGGGAACTATGGCTACACCTTC. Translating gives CASSQRSGNYGYTF.

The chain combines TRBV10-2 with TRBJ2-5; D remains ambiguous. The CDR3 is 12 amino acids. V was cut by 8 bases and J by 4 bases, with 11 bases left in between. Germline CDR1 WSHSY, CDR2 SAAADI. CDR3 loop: CASGRSLETQYF. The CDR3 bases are TGCGCCAGCGGACGCAGCCTAGAGACCCAGTACTTC.